This T cell receptor beta chain was sequenced in a study of identical twins. The table lists this clonotype with a few counts. Each CDR3 protein is one row after TCRdb ran MiXCR on the 5' RACE reads. The repertoire includes 570,000 or so distinct CDR3 sequences, around 9.6% of them detected once, and around 3.1% sits in the top ten. Germline V gene lookup returns CDR1 DFQATT and CDR2 SNEGSKA (reference sequence). The CDR3 contains 14 residues. Trimming removed 0 bases at V and 0 bases at J, with 3 bases between. These data are also associated with another study on yellow fever vaccine responses in identical twins.

V usage is TRBV20-1 and J usage is TRBJ2-6; D gene ambiguous. The receptor's source is a woman under 30 in good health. Sequencing was performed on PBMCs. CDR3 nucleotides: TGCAGTGCTAGAGAACCCTCTGGGGCCAACGTCCTGACTTTC. It is translated as CSAREPSGANVLTF.